What follows are 22 T cell receptor beta chains derived from one specimen sequenced in a study of blood T cell repertoires in COVID-19. The repertoire was sequenced with immunoSEQ multiplex PCR; TCRdb's copy has only in-frame clones and lacks some. The table has some 190,000 clones, around 88% seen once. The material sequenced was peripheral blood. The receptor set was obtained from a man between 18 and 29 years old with active or convalescent COVID-19.

This clone occurred once. V gene TRBV15 combines with J gene TRBJ2-2; 10 nucleotides align to TRBD1. CDR3 length: 16 residues. With 5 bases clipped from V and 0 bases from J, the junction kept 3 bases outside the gene matches. Germline values: CDR1 LNHNV, CDR2 YYDKDF (reference sequence). Written as DNA, the CDR3 is TGTGCCACCAGCCGGGGGACAGGGGCGAACACCGGGGAGCTGTTTTTT. It codes for CATSRGTGANTGELFF.

DNA for the CDR3: TGTGCCAGTAGTATCGGGGACAGGGGCGGCAATGAAAAACTGTTTTTT. It translates to CASSIGDRGGNEKLFF. This chain links TRBV19 with TRBJ1-4; 10 bases are a match to TRBD1. V lost 3 bases and J lost 5; bases outside the gene matches: 6. Germline values: CDR1 LNHDA, CDR2 SQIVND (reference sequence). The length of the CDR3 is 16 residues.

A single count supports this clone. J is TRBJ1-3 and V is TRBV5-1; D not certain. The CDR3 is 18 residues long. Looked up from germline, CDR1 is SGHRS and CDR2 is YFSETQ. V was trimmed by 2 bases and J by 0 bases, leaving 18 bases between them. The CDR3 here is CASSLLAGSSFSGNTIYF. CDR3 nucleotide sequence: TGCGCCAGCAGCTTATTGGCAGGATCCTCATTCTCTGGAAACACCATATATTTT.

V is TRBV19 and J is TRBJ1-6; no reliable D call. Germline CDR1 reads LNHDA; CDR2 reads SQIVND (reference sequence). CDR3 length equals 14 residues. Trimming took 6 bases from V and 7 from J, leaving 13 bases between them. DNA for the CDR3: TGTGCCAGTAGGGACGGGCCGGGAAATTCACCCCTCCACTTT. Amino acids: CASRDGPGNSPLHF.

The chain joins TRBV28 to TRBJ1-1; TRBD1 might be the D (5 bases). Germline V gene data show CDR1 as MDHEN and CDR2 as SYDVKM. V was trimmed by 5 bases and J by 1 base, leaving 14 bases between them. CDR3 length equals 15 residues. CDR3 protein: CASSGHMGGNTEAFF. For the CDR3, the DNA is TGTGCCAGCAGTGGACACATGGGGGGGAACACTGAAGCTTTCTTT.

This chain connects TRBV19 to TRBJ1-2; 12 bases line up with TRBD1. V shed 6 bases and J 2 bases; nucleotides not matched to a gene: 13. Germline CDR1 and CDR2: LNHDA and SQIVND (reference sequence). This CDR3 comprises 18 residues. CDR3 residues: CASSIPGTGGAKNYGYTF. CDR3 coding DNA: TGTGCCAGTAGCATCCCGGGGACAGGGGGCGCGAAGAACTATGGCTACACCTTC.

The chain is built from TRBV3-1 (or the pseudogene TRBV3-2) and TRBJ2-5; D is undetermined. The length of the CDR3 is 14 residues. V lost 0 bases to trimming and J lost 4 bases, with 9 bases between them. CDR1 and CDR2 (germline): LGHDT, YNNKEL (reference sequence). The CDR3: CASSQEGRRETQYF. CDR3 DNA: TGTGCCAGCAGCCAAGAGGGCCGACGAGAGACCCAGTACTTC.

The chain joins TRBV19 to TRBJ1-1, with TRBD1 matching over 12 bases. The CDR3 is 17 amino acids. CDR1 and CDR2 (germline): LNHDA, SQIVND (reference sequence). J was trimmed by 5 bases and V by 7 bases; bases with no gene match: 14. CDR3 protein: CASTDGGQGAHRTEAFF. The CDR3 nucleotides read TGTGCCAGTACCGACGGGGGACAGGGGGCGCATAGGACTGAAGCTTTCTTT.

This clone was detected once. This sequence joins TRBV5-1 and TRBJ2-1; 12 bases fit TRBD2. After removal of 3 bases from V and 5 bases from J, the junction contained 18 bases not matched to a gene. Per the germline V gene, CDR1 is SGHRS and CDR2 is YFSETQ. The CDR3 runs 20 residues. The CDR3 loop reads CASSSAGQGLAGGIHNEQFF. CDR3 DNA sequence: TGCGCCAGCAGCTCGGCGGGACAGGGGCTAGCGGGAGGGATCCACAATGAGCAGTTCTTC.

This sequence joins TRBV5-1 and TRBJ2-1; D might be TRBD2 (6 bases). Germline V gene sequence: CDR1 SGHRS, CDR2 YFSETQ. This CDR3 region has 15 residues. Trimming removed 1 base at V and 5 bases at J, with 13 bases between. CDR3: CASSLIGLADNEQFF. In nucleotides, the CDR3 is TGCGCCAGCAGCTTGATAGGGTTAGCGGACAATGAGCAGTTCTTC. Complete variable domain (other parts from reference TRBV5-1 and TRBJ2-1): KAGVTQTPRYLIKTRGQQVTLSCSPISGHRSVSWYQQTPGQGLQFLFEYFSETQRNKGNFPGRFSGRQFSNSRSEMNVSTLELGDSALYLCASSLIGLADNEQFFGPGTRLTVL.

This clone came up a few times. J is TRBJ1-2 and V is TRBV7-9; D is uncertain. The CDR3 is 15 residues long. The V gene's germline CDR1 is SEHNR and CDR2 FQNEAQ (reference sequence). Trimming removed 5 bases at V and 3 bases at J, with 16 bases between. CDR3 sequence: CASSHQLFEDYGYTF. Written as DNA, the CDR3 is TGTGCCAGCAGCCACCAGCTTTTTGAGGACTATGGCTACACCTTC.

The chain uses TRBV27 and TRBJ2-6; the D gene is possibly TRBD2 (5 bases). Germline lookup yields CDR1 MNHEY and CDR2 SMNVEV (reference sequence). This CDR3 contains 15 residues. Trimming took off 3 bases at V and 3 bases at J, with 9 bases between the two ends. CDR3 sequence: CASSFRTGGANVLTF. The CDR3 nucleotides read TGTGCCAGCAGTTTTAGGACTGGTGGGGCCAACGTCCTGACTTTC.

This chain uses TRBV3-1 (or the pseudogene TRBV3-2) with TRBJ1-4; D gene unclear. Deletions cut 1 base from V and 8 bases from J, with 8 bases between. The V gene's germline CDR1 is LGHDT and CDR2 YNNKEL (reference sequence). The CDR3 covers 13 residues. This chain's CDR3 is CASSQAPREKLFF. CDR3 DNA sequence: TGTGCCAGCAGCCAAGCACCCAGGGAAAAACTGTTTTTT.

This clone was seen only once. The V gene is TRBV29-1, the J gene TRBJ2-7; 7 bases fit TRBD1. V was clipped by 7 bases and J by 2 bases; unmatched bases: 5. Germline V gene lookup returns CDR1 SQVTM and CDR2 ANQGSEA. This CDR3 spans 12 amino acids. Here the CDR3 DNA reads TGCAGCGCGGGACAGATTGCCTACGAGCAGTACTTC. Translated: CSAGQIAYEQYF.

The J gene is TRBJ2-2, the V gene TRBV21-1; whether TRBD2, the table's D call, matches the DNA was not checked. TRBV21-1 is a pseudogene locus. The CDR3 is 13 amino acids. The CDR3 nucleotides read TGTGCCAGCAGCCCCCGGGGCACCGGGGAGCTGTTTTTT. Its protein product is CASSPRGTGELFF.

This rearrangement joins TRBV28 to TRBJ1-1; D possibly corresponds to TRBD1 (6 bases). V was cut by 6 bases and J by 11 bases, with 28 bases left in between. The germline V gene encodes CDR1 MDHEN and CDR2 SYDVKM. The CDR3 consists of 16 residues. The CDR3 sequence: CASSDSPGRPKGVAFF. The CDR3 coding sequence is TGTGCCAGCAGCGATTCGCCGGGACGACCTAAGGGGGTGGCTTTCTTT.

This sequence joins TRBV6-5 and TRBJ2-7; 9 bases are a match to TRBD1. Unmatched junction bases numbered 6, after V lost 5 bases and J lost 4 bases. Germline V lookup: CDR1 MNHEY, CDR2 SVGAGI. There are 14 residues in the CDR3. The CDR3 region is CASSPATGGYEQYF. For the CDR3, the DNA is TGTGCCAGCAGTCCCGCGACAGGGGGATACGAGCAGTACTTC.

The chain employs TRBV11-2 and TRBJ2-1; 7 nucleotides match TRBD1. Trimming took 2 bases from V and 8 from J; bases not matched to a gene: 12. There are 16 residues in the CDR3. The germline gives CDR1 SGHAT, CDR2 FQNNGV. CDR3 DNA sequence: TGTGCCAGCAGCTTAAATCGGGCTAGGGGGCTCGATGAGCAGTTCTTC. It specifies CASSLNRARGLDEQFF.

J is TRBJ2-2 and V is TRBV4-2; TRBD2 is a possible D gene (5 bases). This CDR3 comprises 18 residues. Trimming stripped 2 bases from V and 4 bases from J, with 20 bases between. Germline V CDR1 and CDR2: LGHNA, YNFKEQ. CDR3 region: CASSQKGSGIKGTGELFF. CDR3 nucleotides: TGTGCCAGCAGCCAAAAAGGGTCCGGGATCAAGGGCACCGGGGAGCTGTTTTTT.

The chain links TRBV3-1 (or the pseudogene TRBV3-2) to TRBJ2-7; TRBD2 is a possible D gene (5 bases). Germline loops: CDR1 LGHDT, CDR2 YNNKEL (reference sequence). V was clipped by 1 base and J by 4 bases, with 17 bases between them. The CDR3 length is 16 residues. The CDR3: CASSQGSTLRDYEQYF. The CDR3 DNA reads as TGTGCCAGCAGCCAAGGGTCGACGTTACGGGATTACGAGCAGTACTTC.

CDR3: CASRGGVVSNQPQHF. CDR3 nucleotide sequence: TGTGCCAGCCGGGGAGGGGTGGTGAGCAATCAGCCCCAGCATTTT. The rearrangement joins TRBV28 to TRBJ1-5, with TRBD1 as a possible D gene (5 bases). The CDR3 runs to 15 residues. CDR1 and CDR2 (germline): MDHEN, SYDVKM. Trimming took off 8 bases at V and 1 base at J, with 15 bases between the two ends.

The genes are TRBV29-1 and TRBJ2-7; 12 nucleotides match TRBD1. The germline V gene has CDR1 SQVTM and CDR2 ANQGSEA. J gave up 7 bases and V 3 bases, and 4 bases lay outside the gene matches. CDR3 length equals 13 residues. Here the CDR3 DNA reads TGCAGCGTTGAGGGACAGGGGGCGAGGGAGCAGTACTTC. Its translation is CSVEGQGAREQYF.